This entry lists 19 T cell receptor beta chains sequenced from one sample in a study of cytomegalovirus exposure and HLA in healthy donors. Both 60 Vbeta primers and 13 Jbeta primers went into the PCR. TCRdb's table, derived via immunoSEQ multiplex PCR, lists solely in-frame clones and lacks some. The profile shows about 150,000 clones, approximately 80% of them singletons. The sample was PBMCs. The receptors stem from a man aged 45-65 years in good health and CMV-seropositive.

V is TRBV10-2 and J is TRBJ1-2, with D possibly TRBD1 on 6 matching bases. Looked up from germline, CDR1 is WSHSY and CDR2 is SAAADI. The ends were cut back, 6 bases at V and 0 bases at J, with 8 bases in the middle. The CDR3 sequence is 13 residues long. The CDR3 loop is CASRDSANYGYTF. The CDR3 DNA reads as TGCGCCAGCAGGGACAGTGCTAACTATGGCTACACCTTC.

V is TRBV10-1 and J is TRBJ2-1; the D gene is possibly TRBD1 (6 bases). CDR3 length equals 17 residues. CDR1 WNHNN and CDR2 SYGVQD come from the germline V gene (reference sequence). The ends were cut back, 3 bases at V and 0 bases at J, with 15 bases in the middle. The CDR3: CASSETGPVLSYNEQFF. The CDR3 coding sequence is TGCGCCAGCAGTGAAACAGGGCCCGTCCTCTCCTACAATGAGCAGTTCTTC.

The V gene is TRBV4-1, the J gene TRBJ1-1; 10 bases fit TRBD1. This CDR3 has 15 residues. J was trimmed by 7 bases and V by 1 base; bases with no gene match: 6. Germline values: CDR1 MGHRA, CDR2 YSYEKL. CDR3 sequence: CASSQGPGTGVEAFF. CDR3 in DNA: TGCGCCAGCAGCCAAGGTCCAGGGACAGGGGTTGAAGCTTTCTTT.

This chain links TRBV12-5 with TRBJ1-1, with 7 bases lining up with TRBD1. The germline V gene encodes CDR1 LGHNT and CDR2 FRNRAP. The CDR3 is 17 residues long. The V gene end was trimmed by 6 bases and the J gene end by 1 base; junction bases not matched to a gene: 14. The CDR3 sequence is CASGRGQTTRPNTEAFF. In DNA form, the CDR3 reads TGTGCTAGTGGGAGGGGGCAGACCACAAGACCGAACACTGAAGCTTTCTTT. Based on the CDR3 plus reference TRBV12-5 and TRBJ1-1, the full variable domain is DARVTQTPRHKVTEMGQEVTMRCQPILGHNTVFWYRQTMMQGLELLAYFRNRAPLDDSGMPKDRFSAEMPDATLATLKIQPSEPRDSAVYFCASGRGQTTRPNTEAFFGQGTRLTVV.

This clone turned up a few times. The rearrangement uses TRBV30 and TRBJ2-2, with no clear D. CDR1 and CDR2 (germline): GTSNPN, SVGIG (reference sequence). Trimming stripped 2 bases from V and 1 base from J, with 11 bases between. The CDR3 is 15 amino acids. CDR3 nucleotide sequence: TGTGCCTGGAGTTATGTCTTACAGAACACCGGGGAGCTGTTTTTT. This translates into CAWSYVLQNTGELFF.

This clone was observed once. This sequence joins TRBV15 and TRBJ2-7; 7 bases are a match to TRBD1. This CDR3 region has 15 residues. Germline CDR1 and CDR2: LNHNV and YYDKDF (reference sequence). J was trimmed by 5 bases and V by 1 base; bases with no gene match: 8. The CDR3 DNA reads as TGTGCCACCAGCAGAGGGGGAAAGGGGGCGGACGAGCAGTACGTC. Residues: CATSRGGKGADEQYV.

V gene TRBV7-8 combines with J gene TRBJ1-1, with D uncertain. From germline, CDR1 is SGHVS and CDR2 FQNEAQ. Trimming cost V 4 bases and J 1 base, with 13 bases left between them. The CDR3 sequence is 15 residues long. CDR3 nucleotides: TGTGCCAGCAGCTCGACTCGTAACACGAACACTGAAGCTTTCTTT. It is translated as CASSSTRNTNTEAFF.

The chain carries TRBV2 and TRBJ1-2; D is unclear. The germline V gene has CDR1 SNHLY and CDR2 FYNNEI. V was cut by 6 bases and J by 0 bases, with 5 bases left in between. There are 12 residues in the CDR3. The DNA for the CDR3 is TGTGCCAGCAGAAGCACTAACTATGGCTACACCTTC. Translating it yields CASRSTNYGYTF. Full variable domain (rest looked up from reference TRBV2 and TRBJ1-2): EPEVTQTPSHQVTQMGQEVILRCVPISNHLYFYWYRQILGQKVEFLVSFYNNEISEKSEIFDDQFSVERPDGSNFTLKIRSTKLEDSAMYFCASRSTNYGYTFGSGTRLTVV.

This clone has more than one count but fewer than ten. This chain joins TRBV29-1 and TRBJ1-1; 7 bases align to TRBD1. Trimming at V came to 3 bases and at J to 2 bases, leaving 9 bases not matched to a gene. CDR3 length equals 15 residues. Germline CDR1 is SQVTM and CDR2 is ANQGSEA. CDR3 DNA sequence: TGCAGCGTTGAGAAAGGGGACAGCTCAAACACTGAAGCTTTCTTT. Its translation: CSVEKGDSSNTEAFF.

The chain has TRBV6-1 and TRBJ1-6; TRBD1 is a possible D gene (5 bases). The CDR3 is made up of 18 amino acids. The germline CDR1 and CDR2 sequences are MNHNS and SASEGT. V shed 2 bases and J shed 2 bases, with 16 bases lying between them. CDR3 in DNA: TGTGCCAGCAGTGAATTATACGGGGGGGTCACCTATAATTCACCCCTCCACTTT. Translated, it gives CASSELYGGVTYNSPLHF.

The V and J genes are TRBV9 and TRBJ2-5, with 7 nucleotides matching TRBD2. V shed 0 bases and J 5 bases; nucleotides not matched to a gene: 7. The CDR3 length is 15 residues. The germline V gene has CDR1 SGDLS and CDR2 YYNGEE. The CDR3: CASSVGGGGGETQYF. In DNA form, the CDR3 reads TGTGCCAGCAGCGTAGGGGGGGGAGGTGGTGAGACCCAGTACTTC.

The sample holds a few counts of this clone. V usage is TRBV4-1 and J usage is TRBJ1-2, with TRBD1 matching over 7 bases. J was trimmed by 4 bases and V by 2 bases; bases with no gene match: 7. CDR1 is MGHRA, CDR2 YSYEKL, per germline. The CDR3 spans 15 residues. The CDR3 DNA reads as TGCGCCAGCAGCCAAAGATCAGGGGGATTCTATGGCTACACCTTC. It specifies CASSQRSGGFYGYTF.

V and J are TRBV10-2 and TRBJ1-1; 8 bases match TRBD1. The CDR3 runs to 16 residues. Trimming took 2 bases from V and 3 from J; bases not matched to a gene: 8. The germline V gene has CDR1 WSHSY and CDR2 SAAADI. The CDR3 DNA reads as TGCGCCAGCAGTGAGCCAGGACAGGGAGCGGACACTGAAGCTTTCTTT. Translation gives CASSEPGQGADTEAFF.

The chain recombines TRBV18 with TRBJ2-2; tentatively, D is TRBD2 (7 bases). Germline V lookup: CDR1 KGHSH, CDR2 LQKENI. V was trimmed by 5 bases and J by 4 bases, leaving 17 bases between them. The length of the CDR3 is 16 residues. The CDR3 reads CASSSGGTRGTGELFF. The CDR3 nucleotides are TGTGCCAGCTCATCGGGGGGCACTCGAGGCACCGGGGAGCTGTTTTTT.

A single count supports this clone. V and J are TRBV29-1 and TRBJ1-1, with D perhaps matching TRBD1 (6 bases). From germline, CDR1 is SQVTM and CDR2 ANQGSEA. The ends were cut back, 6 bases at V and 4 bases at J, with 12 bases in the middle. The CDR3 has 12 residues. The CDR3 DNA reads TGCAGCGTGGCTACAGGGTCCACTGAAGCTTTCTTT. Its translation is CSVATGSTEAFF.

For the CDR3, the DNA is TGTGCCAGCAGCTTAGGCAGGGGTGATCAGCCCCAGCATTTT. Residues: CASSLGRGDQPQHF. The genes are TRBV7-9 and TRBJ1-5; possibly TRBD1 for D (6 bases). CDR1 and CDR2 from the germline V gene are SEHNR and FQNEAQ (reference sequence). The CDR3 runs to 14 residues. The V end lost 1 base, the J end lost 5 bases, and 9 bases lay between the germline ends.

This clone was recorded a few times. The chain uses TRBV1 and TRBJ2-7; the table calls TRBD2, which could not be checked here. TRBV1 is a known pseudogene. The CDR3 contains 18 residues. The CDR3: CTSSQDESSGRWTYEQYV. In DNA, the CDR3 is TGCACCAGCAGCCAAGATGAGTCTAGCGGGCGGTGGACCTACGAGCAGTACGTC.

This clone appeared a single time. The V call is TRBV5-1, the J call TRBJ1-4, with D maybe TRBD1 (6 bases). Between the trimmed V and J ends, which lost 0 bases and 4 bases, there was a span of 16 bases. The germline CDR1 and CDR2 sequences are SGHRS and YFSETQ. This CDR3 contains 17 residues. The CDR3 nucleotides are TGCGCCAGCAGCTTGGGGAGGTTGGGGACACTTAATGAAAAACTGTTTTTT. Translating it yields CASSLGRLGTLNEKLFF.

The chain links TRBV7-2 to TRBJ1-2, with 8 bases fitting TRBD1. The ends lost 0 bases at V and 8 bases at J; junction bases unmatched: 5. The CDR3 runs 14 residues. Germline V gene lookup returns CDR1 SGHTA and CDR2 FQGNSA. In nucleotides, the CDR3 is TGTGCCAGCAGCTTAGCCAGGGGGCCGGAAGGCTACACCTTC. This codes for CASSLARGPEGYTF.